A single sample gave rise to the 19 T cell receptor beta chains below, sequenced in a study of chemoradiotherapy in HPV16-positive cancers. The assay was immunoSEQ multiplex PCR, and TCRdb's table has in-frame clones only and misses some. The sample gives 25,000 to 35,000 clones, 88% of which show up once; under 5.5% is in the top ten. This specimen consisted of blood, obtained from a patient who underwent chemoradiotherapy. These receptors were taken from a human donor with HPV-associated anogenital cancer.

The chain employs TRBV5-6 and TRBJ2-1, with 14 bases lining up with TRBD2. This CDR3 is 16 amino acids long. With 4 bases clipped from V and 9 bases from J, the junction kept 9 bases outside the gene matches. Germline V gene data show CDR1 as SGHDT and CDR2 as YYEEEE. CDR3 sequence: CASSPEVGLAGVEQFF. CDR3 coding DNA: TGTGCCAGCAGCCCGGAGGTGGGACTAGCGGGAGTTGAGCAGTTCTTC.

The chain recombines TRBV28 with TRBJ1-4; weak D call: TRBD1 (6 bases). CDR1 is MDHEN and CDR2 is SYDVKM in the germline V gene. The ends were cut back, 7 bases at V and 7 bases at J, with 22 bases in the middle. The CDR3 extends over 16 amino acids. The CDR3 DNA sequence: TGTGCCAGCAACCCGGGACACAGACTCCGAGGTGAAAAACTGTTTTTT. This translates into CASNPGHRLRGEKLFF.

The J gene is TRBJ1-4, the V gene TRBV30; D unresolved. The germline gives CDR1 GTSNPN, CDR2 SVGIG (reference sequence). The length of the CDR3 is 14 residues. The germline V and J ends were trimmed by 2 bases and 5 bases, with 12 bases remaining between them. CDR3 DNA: TGTGCCTGGAGTCGTTCGAGTCGGAATGAAAAACTGTTTTTT. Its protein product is CAWSRSSRNEKLFF.

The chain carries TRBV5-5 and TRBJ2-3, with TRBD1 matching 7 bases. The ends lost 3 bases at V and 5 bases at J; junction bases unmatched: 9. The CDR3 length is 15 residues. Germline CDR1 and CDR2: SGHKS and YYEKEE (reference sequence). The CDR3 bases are TGTGCCAGCAGCTCCGAAGGGGGCGCGGGAGATACGCAGTATTTT. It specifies CASSSEGGAGDTQYF.

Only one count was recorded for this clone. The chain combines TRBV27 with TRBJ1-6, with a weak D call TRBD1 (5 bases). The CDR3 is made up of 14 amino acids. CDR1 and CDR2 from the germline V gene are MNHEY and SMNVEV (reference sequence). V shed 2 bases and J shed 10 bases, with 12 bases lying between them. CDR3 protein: CASSLGGFGSPLHF. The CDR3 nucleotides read TGTGCCAGCAGTTTAGGGGGGTTCGGGTCACCCCTCCACTTT.

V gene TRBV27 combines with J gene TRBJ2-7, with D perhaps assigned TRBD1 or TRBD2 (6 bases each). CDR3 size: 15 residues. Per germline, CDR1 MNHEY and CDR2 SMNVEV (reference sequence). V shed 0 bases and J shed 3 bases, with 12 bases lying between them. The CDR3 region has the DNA TGTGCCAGCAGTTTATCATCCGGGGGCGGCTACGAGCAGTACTTC. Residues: CASSLSSGGGYEQYF.

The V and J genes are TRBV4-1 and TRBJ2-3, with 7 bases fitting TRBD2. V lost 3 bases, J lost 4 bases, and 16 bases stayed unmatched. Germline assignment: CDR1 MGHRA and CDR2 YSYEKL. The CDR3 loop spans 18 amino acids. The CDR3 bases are TGCGCCAGCAGCCACGCCGGGACTATCCCGCGGGGCGCAGATACGCAGTATTTT. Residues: CASSHAGTIPRGADTQYF.

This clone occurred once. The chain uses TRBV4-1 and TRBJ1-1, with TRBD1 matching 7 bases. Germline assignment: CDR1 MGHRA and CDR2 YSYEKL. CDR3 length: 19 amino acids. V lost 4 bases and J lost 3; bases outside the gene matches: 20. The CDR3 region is CASSPARRNRGLTYTEAFF. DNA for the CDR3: TGCGCCAGCAGCCCCGCACGGCGTAACAGGGGACTAACCTACACTGAAGCTTTCTTT.

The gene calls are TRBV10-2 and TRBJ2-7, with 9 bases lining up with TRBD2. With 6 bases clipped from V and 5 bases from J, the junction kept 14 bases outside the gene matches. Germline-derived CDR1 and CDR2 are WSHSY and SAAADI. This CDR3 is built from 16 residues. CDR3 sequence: CASSGAGGSLGHEQYF. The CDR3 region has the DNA TGCGCCAGCAGCGGAGCGGGAGGAAGTTTGGGCCACGAGCAGTACTTC.

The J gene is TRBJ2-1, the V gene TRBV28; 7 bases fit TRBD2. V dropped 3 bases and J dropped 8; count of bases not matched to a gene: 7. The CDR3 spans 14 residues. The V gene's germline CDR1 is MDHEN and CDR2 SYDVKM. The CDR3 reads CASSFVSGTDEQFF. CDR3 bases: TGTGCCAGCAGTTTCGTAAGCGGGACTGATGAGCAGTTCTTC.

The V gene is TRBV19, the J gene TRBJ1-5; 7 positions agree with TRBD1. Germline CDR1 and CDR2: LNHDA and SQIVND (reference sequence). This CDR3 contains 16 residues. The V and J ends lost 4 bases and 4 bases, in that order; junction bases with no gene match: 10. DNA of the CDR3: TGTGCCAGTAGTAGCGCCGGGACAGCAGAAAATCAGCCCCAGCATTTT. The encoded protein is CASSSAGTAENQPQHF.

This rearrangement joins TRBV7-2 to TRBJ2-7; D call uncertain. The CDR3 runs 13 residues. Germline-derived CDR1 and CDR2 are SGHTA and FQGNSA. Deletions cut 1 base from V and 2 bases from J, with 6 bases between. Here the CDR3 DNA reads TGTGCCAGCAGCTTAGGGGGTACCTACGAGCAGTACTTC. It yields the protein CASSLGGTYEQYF.

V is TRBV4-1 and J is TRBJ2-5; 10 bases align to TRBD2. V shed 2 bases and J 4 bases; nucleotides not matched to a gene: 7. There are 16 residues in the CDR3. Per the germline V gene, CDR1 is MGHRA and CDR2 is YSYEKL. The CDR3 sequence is CASSQTGTSVLETQYF. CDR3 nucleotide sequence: TGCGCCAGCAGCCAAACCGGGACTAGCGTATTAGAGACCCAGTACTTC.

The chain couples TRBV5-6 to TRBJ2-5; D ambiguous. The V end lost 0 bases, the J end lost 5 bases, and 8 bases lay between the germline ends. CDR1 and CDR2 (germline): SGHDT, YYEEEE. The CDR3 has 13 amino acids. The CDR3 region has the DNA TGTGCCAGCAGCTTGGATTTCTCGGAGACCCAGTACTTC. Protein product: CASSLDFSETQYF.

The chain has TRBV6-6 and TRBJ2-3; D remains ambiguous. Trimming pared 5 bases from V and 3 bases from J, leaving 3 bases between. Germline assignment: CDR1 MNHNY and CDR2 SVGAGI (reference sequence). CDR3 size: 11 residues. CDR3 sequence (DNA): TGTGCCAGCAGTGTAACAGATACGCAGTATTTT. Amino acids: CASSVTDTQYF.

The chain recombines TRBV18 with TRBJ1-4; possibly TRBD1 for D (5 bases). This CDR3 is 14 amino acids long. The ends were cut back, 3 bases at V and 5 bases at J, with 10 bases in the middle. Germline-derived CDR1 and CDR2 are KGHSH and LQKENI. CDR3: CASSPSGRNEKLFF. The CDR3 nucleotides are TGTGCCAGCTCACCGTCAGGGAGAAATGAAAAACTGTTTTTT.

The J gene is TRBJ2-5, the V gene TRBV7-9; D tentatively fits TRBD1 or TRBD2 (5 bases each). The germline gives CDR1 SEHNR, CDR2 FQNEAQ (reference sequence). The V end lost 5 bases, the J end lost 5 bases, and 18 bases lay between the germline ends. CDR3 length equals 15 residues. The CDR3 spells CASSAFRPEGETQYF. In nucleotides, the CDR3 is TGTGCCAGCAGCGCTTTTCGGCCAGAGGGGGAGACCCAGTACTTC.

CDR3 coding DNA: TGTGCCAGCAGCCTACGTCAGCTTAATGAAAAACTGTTTTTT. Amino acids: CASSLRQLNEKLFF. The chain recombines TRBV7-6 with TRBJ1-4; D ambiguous. Germline V gene data show CDR1 as SGHVS and CDR2 as FNYEAQ. There are 14 residues in the CDR3. V lost 5 bases to trimming and J lost 4 bases, with 11 bases between them.

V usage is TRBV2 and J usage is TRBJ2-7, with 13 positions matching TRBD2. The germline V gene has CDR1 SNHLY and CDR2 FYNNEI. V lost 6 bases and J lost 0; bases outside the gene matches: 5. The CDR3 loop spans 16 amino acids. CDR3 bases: TGTGCCAGCAGCGCGGGACTAGCGGGAAACTCCTACGAGCAGTACTTC. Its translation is CASSAGLAGNSYEQYF. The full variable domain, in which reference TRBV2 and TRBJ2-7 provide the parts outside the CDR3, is EPEVTQTPSHQVTQMGQEVILRCVPISNHLYFYWYRQILGQKVEFLVSFYNNEISEKSEIFDDQFSVERPDGSNFTLKIRSTKLEDSAMYFCASSAGLAGNSYEQYFGPGTRLTVT.